This T cell receptor beta chain was identified in a study of metastatic and nonmetastatic thyroid tumors. For the study at large: Across blood and tumor or nodule tissue, repertoires from malignant and benign thyroid patients were compared with one another.

Study-level results: As reported, TCR beta diversity in blood and tumor was significantly higher in malignant thyroid tumors than in benign nodules.

None of the patients had undergone any treatment ahead of thyroid surgery. In the original workflow: Differences in CDR3 between clinicopathological groups were drawn on to build a classifier intended to discriminate distant-metastatic papillary thyroid cancer patients. TCRdb re-called the PCR reads through MiXCR. The V and J calls and clone size come from TCRdb's table, not from the authors' own analysis. The sample yields 13,000 or so clones, approximately 33% seen once. As concerns this clone: Its target is not known.

The receptor was isolated from a male donor with papillary thyroid cancer or a benign thyroid nodule (not recorded which). Some clones in this sample may be carry-over from other donors' samples. Material: tumor tissue.

The CDR3 DNA sequence: TGCAGTGCTAGACGGGCCTGGGGCCTCAGCCCCCAAGAGACCCAGTACTTC. This translates into CSARRAWGLSPQETQYF. This chain links TRBV20-1 with TRBJ2-5; TRBD1 might be the D (5 bases). V lost 2 bases and J lost 1, with 20 bases in between. The V gene's germline CDR1 is DFQATT and CDR2 SNEGSKA (reference sequence). The CDR3 runs 17 residues.